One sample yielded the 8 T cell receptor beta chains listed below, sequenced in a study of blood T cells in healthy people across ages. Primers used in a second PCR of roughly 7 to 12 cycles were a sample-barcoded 5' primer and a J-beta primer mix. A single record per CDR3 protein comes from TCRdb applying MiXCR to the 5' RACE reads. The sample shows around 1,000,000 distinct CDR3 sequences, less than 25% of them seen only once. These data are also associated with another study on T cells of mothers and their children.

The material sequenced was blood. The receptors shown here come from a girl aged 2 to 9 in good health.

V usage is TRBV7-6 and J usage is TRBJ2-5, with D possibly TRBD2 on 6 matching bases. CDR1 is SGHVS and CDR2 is FNYEAQ in the germline V gene. Trimming left V 8 bases short and J 4 bases short, with 20 bases between. The CDR3 length is 15 residues. The CDR3 region has the DNA TGTGCCAGCTCCGGGAGTACCTCTTTAGGAGAGACCCAGTACTTC. It translates to CASSGSTSLGETQYF.

This chain links TRBV12-3 or TRBV12-4 with TRBJ2-5, with 8 bases matching TRBD1. The J call is in doubt because the DNA end fits TRBJ2-7 better. The CDR3 is 13 amino acids. The CDR3 bases are TGTGCCAGCCTCGACAGGGGTAGGTACGAGCAGTACTTC. It yields the protein CASLDRGRYEQYF.

In this sample, this clonotype turned up a few times. This sequence joins TRBV7-9 and TRBJ1-2, with D maybe TRBD1 (6 bases). From germline, CDR1 is SEHNR and CDR2 FQNEAQ (reference sequence). V was shortened by 1 base and J by 8 bases, with 11 bases between the two germline ends. CDR3 length equals 13 residues. CDR3 loop: CASSLDTGSGYTF. The CDR3 nucleotides read TGTGCCAGCAGCTTAGACACAGGGAGCGGCTACACCTTC.

This clonotype was seen a few times. The chain recombines TRBV27 with TRBJ1-5; tentatively, D is TRBD1 (5 bases). The CDR3 is 15 residues long. Trimming removed 4 bases at V and 1 base at J, with 11 bases between. The germline gives CDR1 MNHEY, CDR2 SMNVEV (reference sequence). CDR3 amino acids: CASSSQGFSNQPQHF. CDR3 DNA sequence: TGTGCCAGCAGTTCCCAGGGATTCAGCAATCAGCCCCAGCATTTT.

The J gene is TRBJ2-5, the V gene TRBV5-6; 9 bases fit TRBD2. CDR1 and CDR2 from the germline V gene are SGHDT and YYEEEE. V shed 1 base and J 7 bases; nucleotides not matched to a gene: 20. This CDR3 region has 19 residues. The CDR3 sequence is CASSLLASGELGPMGTQYF. The DNA for the CDR3 is TGTGCCAGCAGCTTGTTGGCTAGCGGGGAGTTAGGCCCAATGGGGACCCAGTACTTC.

The chain joins TRBV19 to TRBJ1-1, with D perhaps matching TRBD1 (6 bases). Trimming left V 3 bases short and J 0 bases short, with 14 bases between. CDR1 is LNHDA and CDR2 is SQIVND in the germline V gene (reference sequence). The CDR3 contains 16 residues. The CDR3 DNA follows: TGTGCCAGTAGTATTCACGTCGGGGACATGAACACTGAAGCTTTCTTT. Translated: CASSIHVGDMNTEAFF.

This clonotype was observed a handful of times. The chain links TRBV2 to TRBJ2-1; the D gene is possibly TRBD2 (6 bases). V lost 7 bases and J lost 5, with 12 bases in between. The CDR3 runs to 13 residues. Germline V lookup: CDR1 SNHLY, CDR2 FYNNEI. This chain's CDR3 is CASTFSGNNEQFF. Written as DNA, the CDR3 is TGTGCCAGCACTTTTAGCGGAAACAATGAGCAGTTCTTC.

Of note for this clonotype: A read error may account for a junction end that differs from germline. This chain joins TRBV12-3 or TRBV12-4 and TRBJ1-6; 7 bases fit TRBD1. The CDR3 is 11 amino acids. The CDR3 reads CASSTGAAWYF. The CDR3 nucleotides are TGTGCCAGCAGTACAGGGGCGGCCTGGTACTTT.